These 21 T cell receptor beta chains came from one sample sequenced in a study of T cells expressing NK-cell markers. TCRdb reprocessed the 5' RACE reads, keeping one entry per CDR3 protein, no DNA. Its table records approximately 15,000 distinct CDR3 sequences. The sample was blood T cells: a sorted CD56 or NKG2C T cell subset, CD4+ or CD8+ T cells, or bulk PBMC T cells (not recorded which). The receptors here all came from a man aged 18-70 years in good health.

This chain connects TRBV7-3 to TRBJ2-1; TCRdb gives TRBD1 as the D gene, but with no DNA this cannot be confirmed. From germline, CDR1 is SGHTA and CDR2 FQGTGA. The CDR3 length is 14 residues. This CDR3 reads CASSPTGFYNEQFF.

This clonotype is identified as medium-sized from frequency. This chain connects TRBV5-6 to TRBJ2-6. This CDR3 spans 20 amino acids. The germline V gene encodes CDR1 SGHDT and CDR2 YYEEEE. The CDR3 sequence: CASSLNLGSISSSGANVLTF.

The chain carries TRBV3-1 and TRBJ2-3; TCRdb's assignment of TRBD1 cannot be checked, as there is no DNA. The CDR3 runs to 17 residues. Germline V lookup: CDR1 LGHDT, CDR2 YNNKEL (reference sequence). The CDR3 loop reads CASRPSFRGGAKDTQYF.

The V gene is TRBV12-3 or TRBV12-4, the J gene TRBJ1-3; TCRdb proposes TRBD1, but this gene call is untestable without DNA. The CDR3 is 13 amino acids. CDR3 sequence reads: CASNPLPVRTIYF.

The J gene is TRBJ1-1, the V gene TRBV10-3; TCRdb names TRBD1, which stays unverified in the absence of DNA. CDR1 ENHRY and CDR2 SYGVKD come from the germline V gene. The CDR3 totals 14 residues. CDR3 region: CAISESGVNTEAFF.

The V call is TRBV5-5, the J call TRBJ2-2. The germline V gene has CDR1 SGHKS and CDR2 YYEKEE (reference sequence). The CDR3 contains 15 residues. CDR3 region: CASSLEKGNTGELFF.

The J gene is TRBJ2-7, the V gene TRBV19. The CDR3 is 13 amino acids. Germline CDR1 and CDR2: LNHDA and SQIVND (reference sequence). This CDR3 reads CASSATRAYEQYF.

The chain links TRBV5-1 to TRBJ2-7. The CDR3 contains 15 residues. CDR1 and CDR2 (germline): SGHRS, YFSETQ. CDR3 amino acids: CASSLSATLTYEQYF.

This rearrangement joins TRBV30 to TRBJ2-3; without DNA, the TCRdb call of TRBD2 cannot be checked. Germline V gene sequence: CDR1 GTSNPN, CDR2 SVGIG (reference sequence). This CDR3 region has 11 residues. The CDR3 sequence: CAWGQAGTQYF.

The CDR3: CASAGGGTDTQYF. The chain is built from TRBV25-1 and TRBJ2-3; no DNA is available, so the TRBD1 call from TCRdb remains unchecked. The germline V gene has CDR1 MGHDK and CDR2 SYGVNS. The CDR3 consists of 13 residues.

CDR3 sequence reads: CSVVTDRDPDTQYF. The genes are TRBV29-1 and TRBJ2-3; TCRdb outputs TRBD1, but without DNA this stays unchecked. The CDR3 is made up of 14 amino acids. The germline CDR1 and CDR2 sequences are SQVTM and ANQGSEA.

The chain is built from TRBV18 and TRBJ2-1; TCRdb reports TRBD2, a call that lacks DNA to check it against. The germline V gene encodes CDR1 KGHSH and CDR2 LQKENI. This CDR3 contains 16 residues. The CDR3 protein is CASSPPLAGIEDEQFF. The whole variable domain, filled in from reference TRBV18 and TRBJ2-1, reads NAGVMQNPRHLVRRRGQEARLRCSPMKGHSHVYWYRQLPEEGLKFMVYLQKENIIDESGMPKERFSAEFPKEGPSILRIQQVVRGDSAAYFCASSPPLAGIEDEQFFGPGTRLTVL.

V and J are TRBV6-2 or TRBV6-3 and TRBJ2-1. The CDR3 has 11 amino acids. The germline CDR1 and CDR2 sequences are MNHEY and SVGEGT. The CDR3 loop is CASKKGNEQFF.

The genes are TRBV6-2 or TRBV6-3 and TRBJ2-2; TCRdb's D call of TRBD1 is untestable without DNA. Germline CDR1 is MNHEY and CDR2 is SVGEGT. The CDR3 length is 16 residues. CDR3 protein: CASSWGQLYNTGELFF.

This sequence joins TRBV12-3 or TRBV12-4 and TRBJ2-7; there is no DNA to check the TCRdb D call of TRBD2. CDR3 length: 16 amino acids. The CDR3 reads CASSSRLAGDRYEQYF.

The CDR3 sequence: CSASSHRETQYF. J is TRBJ2-5 and V is TRBV20-1. The CDR3 is made up of 12 amino acids. Germline lookup yields CDR1 DFQATT and CDR2 SNEGSKA (reference sequence).

J is TRBJ1-4 and V is TRBV3-1. Germline assignment: CDR1 LGHDT and CDR2 YNNKEL (reference sequence). CDR3 length equals 12 residues. The CDR3 protein is CASSLRWEKLFF.

V gene TRBV6-5 combines with J gene TRBJ2-5; TCRdb's D call of TRBD1 is untestable without DNA. The CDR3 has 14 amino acids. Germline-derived CDR1 and CDR2 are MNHEY and SVGAGI. CDR3 in amino acids: CASSYWDSQETQYF.

The chain carries TRBV28 and TRBJ2-1; TCRdb outputs TRBD2, but without DNA this stays unchecked. The CDR3 contains 15 residues. CDR1 MDHEN and CDR2 SYDVKM come from the germline V gene. CDR3 sequence reads: CASMLAGALRNEQFF. Full variable domain (outside the CDR3, taken from reference TRBV28 and TRBJ2-1): DVKVTQSSRYLVKRTGEKVFLECVQDMDHENMFWYRQDPGLGLRLIYFSYDVKMKEKGDIPEGYSVSREKKERFSLILESASTNQTSMYLCASMLAGALRNEQFFGPGTRLTVL.

V is TRBV5-1 and J is TRBJ1-2; TCRdb names TRBD1, which stays unverified in the absence of DNA. Per the germline V gene, CDR1 is SGHRS and CDR2 is YFSETQ. CDR3 length: 16 residues. The CDR3 protein is CASSLGTKDSFYGYTF.

CDR3 sequence: CASSYSLREGPYNEQFF. The rearrangement links TRBV6-2 or TRBV6-3 to TRBJ2-1; without DNA, the TCRdb call of TRBD2 cannot be checked. The germline V gene has CDR1 MNHEY and CDR2 SVGEGT. The CDR3 sequence is 17 residues long.